This T cell receptor (beta chain) was recorded in a study of blood T cell repertoires in COVID-19 (TCRdb year 2020). Background for the entire study: Samples from collaborators originated in the United States, Italy and Spain and spanned both the acute and convalescent phases of COVID-19. The repertoires were made available in a free public database intended to serve as a resource for research on the immune response to SARS-CoV-2. The sample metadata nearly always contained a de-identified subject ID, COVID-19 status, age in years and sex. The material from the prospective study consisted of cDNA or gDNA derived from T cells, B-cell-depleted T cells, or PBMCs. Where HLA class I and class II types were available, the types were taken from metadata supplied by the sample provider, not from assay-based typing. The dataset comprised deeply sampled blood TCRbeta repertoires from subjects exposed to, actively infected with, or recovered from COVID-19. Samples were obtained from the ongoing ImmuneRACE study (first 160 participants) and from over 1,000 subjects provided by 6 global collaborators. Results and caveats for the whole study, not just this receptor: The amount of clinical and demographic metadata varied by source and participant and was provided uncurated.

The collaborating institutions used their own protocols to collect whole blood in K2EDTA tubes. Collaborator samples were shipped for TCRbeta analysis as frozen whole blood, isolated PBMCs, or DNA extracted from either sample type. A remark on this clone: This clone's antigen is unknown. No much larger clone is present one base from it, and per-base qualities are unavailable.

TCRbeta CDR3 regions were amplified from genomic DNA using the immunoSEQ Assay, a bias-controlled multiplex PCR. Turning to the authors' computational methods: The number of nucleated cells in each sample was estimated from the amplification of reference gene primers within the assay. Sequence reads were collapsed and filtered to measure the absolute abundance of every unique TCRbeta CDR3 rearrangement. For each sample, productive Simpson clonality was calculated as the square root of Simpson's diversity index over productive rearrangements. Entries here come from immuneACCESS through TCRdb and include only in-frame sequences with V and J called. Some clones fail to appear in such tables; in the studies checked, an unresolved V gene covers under half of the shortfall, and the cause of the remainder is unknown. That table gives V, J and clone size, and the DNA gave D and trimming. For this sample there are fewer than 300,000 clones; around 90% appear just once. Just under 0.8% of the sample is in the top ten clones.

The germline V gene provides CDR1 SGHVS and CDR2 FNYEAQ. Here V drops 5 bases and J drops 1 base, and the junction holds 6 bases not matched to any gene. Its CDR3 holds 16 amino acids, cysteine through phenylalanine. Only the CDR3 region is kept as DNA, spanning 48 bases read in frame from base 1. This clonotype was sampled from a woman in her 30s with acute or convalescent COVID-19. This receptor chain uses TRBV7-6 and TRBJ2-3, with 10 central nucleotides matching TRBD1. The sample was peripheral blood. The DNA is TGTGCCAGCAGCCCCGGACAGGGGGTAGGCACAGATACGCAGTATTTT. This encodes CASSPGQGVGTDTQYF.